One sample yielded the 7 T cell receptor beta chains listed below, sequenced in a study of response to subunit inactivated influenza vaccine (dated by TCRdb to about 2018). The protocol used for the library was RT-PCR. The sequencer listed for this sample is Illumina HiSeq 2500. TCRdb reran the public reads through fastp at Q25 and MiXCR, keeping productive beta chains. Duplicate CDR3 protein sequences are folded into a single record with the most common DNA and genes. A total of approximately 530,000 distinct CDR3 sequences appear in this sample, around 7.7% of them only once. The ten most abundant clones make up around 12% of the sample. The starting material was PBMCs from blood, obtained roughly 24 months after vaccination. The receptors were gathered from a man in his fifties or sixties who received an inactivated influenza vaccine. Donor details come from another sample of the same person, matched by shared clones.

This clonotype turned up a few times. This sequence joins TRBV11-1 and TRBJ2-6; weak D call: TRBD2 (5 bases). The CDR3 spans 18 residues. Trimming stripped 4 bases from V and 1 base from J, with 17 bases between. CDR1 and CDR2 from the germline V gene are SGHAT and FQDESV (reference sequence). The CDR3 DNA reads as TGTGCCAGCAGCTACAGTGGCCGGGGTTCTTCTGGGGCCAACGTCCTGACTTTC. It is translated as CASSYSGRGSSGANVLTF.

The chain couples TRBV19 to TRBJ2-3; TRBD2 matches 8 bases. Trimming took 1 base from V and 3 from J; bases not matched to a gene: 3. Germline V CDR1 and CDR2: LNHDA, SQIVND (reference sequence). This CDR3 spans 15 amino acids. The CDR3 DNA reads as TGTGCCAGTAGTATAGCTGGCGGGAGGACAGATACGCAGTATTTT. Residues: CASSIAGGRTDTQYF.

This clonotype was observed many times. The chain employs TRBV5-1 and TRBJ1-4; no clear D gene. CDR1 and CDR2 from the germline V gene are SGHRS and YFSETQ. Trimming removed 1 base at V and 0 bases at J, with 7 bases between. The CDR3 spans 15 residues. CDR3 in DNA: TGCGCCAGCAGCTTGAAGGCCGCAACTAATGAAAAACTGTTTTTT. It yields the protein CASSLKAATNEKLFF.

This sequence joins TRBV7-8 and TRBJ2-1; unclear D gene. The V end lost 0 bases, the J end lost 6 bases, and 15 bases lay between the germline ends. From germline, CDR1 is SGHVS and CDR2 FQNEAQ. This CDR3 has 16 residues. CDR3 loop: CASSLAGIGVSNEQFF. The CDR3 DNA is TGTGCCAGCAGCTTAGCGGGAATAGGAGTAAGCAATGAGCAGTTCTTC.

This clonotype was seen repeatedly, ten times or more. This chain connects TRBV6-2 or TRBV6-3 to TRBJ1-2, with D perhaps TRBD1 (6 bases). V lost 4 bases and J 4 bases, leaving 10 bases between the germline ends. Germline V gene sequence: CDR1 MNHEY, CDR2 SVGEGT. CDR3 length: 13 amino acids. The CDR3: CASSSRDIYGYTF. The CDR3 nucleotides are TGTGCCAGCAGTTCCCGGGACATCTATGGCTACACCTTC.

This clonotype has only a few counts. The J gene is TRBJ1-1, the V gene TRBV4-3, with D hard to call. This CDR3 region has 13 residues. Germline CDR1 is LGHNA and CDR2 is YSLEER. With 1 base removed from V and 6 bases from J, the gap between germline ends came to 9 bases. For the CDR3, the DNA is TGCGCCAGCAGCCAAGGGTGGGCAGCTGAAGCTTTCTTT. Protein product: CASSQGWAAEAFF.

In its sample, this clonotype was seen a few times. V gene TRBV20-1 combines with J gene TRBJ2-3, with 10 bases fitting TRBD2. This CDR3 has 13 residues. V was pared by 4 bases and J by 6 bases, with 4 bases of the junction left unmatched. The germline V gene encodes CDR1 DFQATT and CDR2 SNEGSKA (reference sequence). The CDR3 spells CSATSGGGDTQYF. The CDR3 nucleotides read TGCAGTGCTACTAGCGGGGGCGGGGATACGCAGTATTTT.